The 18 T cell receptor beta chains below all came from one sample that was sequenced in a study of blood T cell repertoires in COVID-19. Clones were read by immunoSEQ multiplex PCR, and TCRdb kept only the in-frame ones, dropping some. The profile covers 210,000 or so clones, with about 84% appearing a single time and under 2% taken by the ten largest. The sequenced sample consisted of PBMCs or T cells enriched from blood (not recorded which). These receptor sequences come from a man aged 55 to 70 who had recovered from COVID-19.

The rearrangement links TRBV19 to TRBJ2-3; 9 nucleotides agree with TRBD1. The CDR3 is 18 residues long. Germline values: CDR1 LNHDA, CDR2 SQIVND (reference sequence). The V segment lost 6 bases and the J segment 4 bases; nucleotides outside the gene matches: 17. The CDR3 spells CASSHRKQTGGRADTQYF. The CDR3 coding sequence is TGTGCCAGTAGCCATCGAAAGCAGACAGGGGGAAGAGCAGATACGCAGTATTTT. Filled out from reference TRBV19 and TRBJ2-3, the complete variable domain reads DGGITQSPKYLFRKEGQNVTLSCEQNLNHDAMYWYRQDPGQGLRLIYYSQIVNDFQKGDIAEGYSVSREKKESFPLTVTSAQKNPTAFYLCASSHRKQTGGRADTQYFGPGTRLTVL.

The V call is TRBV5-6, the J call TRBJ2-7, with TRBD2 matching over 11 bases. Germline V gene sequence: CDR1 SGHDT, CDR2 YYEEEE. The CDR3 spans 16 residues. After removal of 2 bases from V and 4 bases from J, the junction contained 8 bases not matched to a gene. This CDR3 reads CASSFVGPSGGYEQYF. CDR3 in DNA: TGTGCCAGCAGCTTCGTGGGGCCTAGCGGGGGGTACGAGCAGTACTTC.

V usage is TRBV10-3 and J usage is TRBJ1-4; D may be TRBD1 (5 bases). Germline loops: CDR1 ENHRY, CDR2 SYGVKD. V lost 1 base to trimming and J lost 3 bases, with 9 bases between them. The length of the CDR3 is 15 residues. The CDR3 nucleotides read TGTGCCATCAGTGAGTTCGGGGGTCCTAATGAAAAACTGTTTTTT. Translation gives CAISEFGGPNEKLFF.

This clone was seen once. The genes are TRBV7-2 and TRBJ1-4, with D possibly being TRBD1 (5 bases). Germline assignment: CDR1 SGHTA and CDR2 FQGNSA. The CDR3 has 15 amino acids. Trimming shortened V by 5 bases and J by 5 bases, and 15 bases separated the two germline ends. CDR3 sequence: CASSGSGVGNEKLFF. The CDR3, as DNA: TGTGCCAGCAGCGGCTCGGGGGTGGGAAATGAAAAACTGTTTTTT.

The V call is TRBV5-1, the J call TRBJ2-3; TRBD1 agrees at 8 bases. Germline CDR1 is SGHRS and CDR2 is YFSETQ. The CDR3 is 15 amino acids. The J segment lost 4 bases and the V segment lost 0 bases, leaving 4 bases of the junction unmatched. CDR3 in amino acids: CASSLGTGWADTQYF. CDR3 bases: TGCGCCAGCAGCTTGGGGACAGGGTGGGCAGATACGCAGTATTTT.

This clone was recorded once. The genes are TRBV27 and TRBJ2-1, with D perhaps TRBD2 (5 bases). V was clipped by 4 bases and J by 1 base, with 14 bases between them. CDR1 and CDR2 from the germline V gene are MNHEY and SMNVEV (reference sequence). There are 16 residues in the CDR3. In DNA, the CDR3 is TGTGCCAGCAGTTCCCCCCCAGCGGCGTCCTACAATGAGCAGTTCTTC. This sequence encodes CASSSPPAASYNEQFF.

This sequence joins TRBV5-1 and TRBJ2-2; 8 bases are shared with TRBD1. The CDR3 covers 14 residues. CDR1 is SGHRS and CDR2 is YFSETQ in the germline V gene. Trimming cost V 1 base and J 6 bases; bases outside gene matches: 2. CDR3 sequence reads: CASSLQQGAGELFF. Written as DNA, the CDR3 is TGCGCCAGCAGCTTGCAACAGGGGGCCGGGGAGCTGTTTTTT.

This clone was observed at least ten times. The chain is built from TRBV4-1 and TRBJ1-6, with TRBD1 as a possible D gene (5 bases). The V gene's germline CDR1 is MGHRA and CDR2 YSYEKL. CDR3 length: 18 amino acids. With 1 base removed from V and 7 bases from J, the gap between germline ends came to 20 bases. The CDR3 sequence is CASSQGLRRAAGNSPLHF. The CDR3, as DNA: TGCGCCAGCAGCCAAGGGCTGAGGCGCGCGGCAGGGAATTCACCCCTCCACTTT.

The chain carries TRBV19 and TRBJ1-5, with D possibly matching TRBD1 (5 bases). The CDR3 loop spans 15 amino acids. Trimming cost V 1 base and J 6 bases, with 13 bases left between them. Germline V CDR1 and CDR2: LNHDA, SQIVND (reference sequence). This CDR3 is CASSIVRQGGQPQHF. In nucleotides, the CDR3 is TGTGCCAGTAGTATAGTCCGGCAGGGAGGTCAGCCCCAGCATTTT.

V usage is TRBV7-3 and J usage is TRBJ2-2; 7 bases align to TRBD2. Germline lookup yields CDR1 SGHTA and CDR2 FQGTGA. J was trimmed by 1 base and V by 5 bases; bases with no gene match: 7. The CDR3 is 16 amino acids. This CDR3 reads CASSPFSGLNTGELFF. The CDR3 DNA reads TGTGCCAGCAGCCCCTTTAGCGGGCTGAACACCGGGGAGCTGTTTTTT.

The chain combines TRBV19 with TRBJ2-1; 13 nucleotides align to TRBD2. The CDR3 runs to 15 residues. CDR1 LNHDA and CDR2 SQIVND come from the germline V gene (reference sequence). V was clipped by 4 bases and J by 8 bases; unmatched bases: 5. The CDR3: CASSTTSGGIDEQFF. CDR3 coding DNA: TGTGCCAGTAGTACGACTAGCGGGGGGATTGATGAGCAGTTCTTC.

This clone is a singleton in its sample. The genes are TRBV13 and TRBJ2-1; TRBD2 might be the D (5 bases). The V and J ends lost 5 bases and 8 bases respectively, with 19 bases between them. The germline V gene has CDR1 PRHDT and CDR2 FYEKMQ (reference sequence). CDR3 length equals 15 residues. In nucleotides, the CDR3 is TGTGCCAGCAGCCAGAATCGGGATCGAGTCTATGAGCAGTTCTTC. It is translated as CASSQNRDRVYEQFF.

As regards this clone: This sample also contains other DNA sequences that code for the same CDR3. The chain carries TRBV19 and TRBJ1-5, with a weak D call TRBD1 (5 bases). Germline CDR1 is LNHDA and CDR2 is SQIVND (reference sequence). This CDR3 comprises 13 residues. With 3 bases removed from V and 5 bases from J, the gap between germline ends came to 8 bases. In DNA, the CDR3 is TGTGCCAGTAGTATTTGGGGGGATCAGCCCCAGCATTTT. Its translation: CASSIWGDQPQHF.

The chain employs TRBV7-2 and TRBJ2-1; 12 bases fit TRBD2. The germline CDR1 and CDR2 sequences are SGHTA and FQGNSA. The V segment lost 3 bases and the J segment 7 bases; nucleotides outside the gene matches: 4. This CDR3 region has 15 residues. In DNA, the CDR3 is TGTGCCAGCAGCTTCGTCCTAGCGGGGGGGAATGAGCAGTTCTTC. As protein: CASSFVLAGGNEQFF.

The chain uses TRBV5-4 and TRBJ2-5; D might be TRBD2 (7 bases). The CDR3 is made up of 15 amino acids. Germline-derived CDR1 and CDR2 are SGHNT and YYREEE (reference sequence). V lost 0 bases to trimming and J lost 4 bases, with 13 bases between them. The CDR3, as DNA: TGTGCCAGCAGCTTGGGAGGGGGGGGCCCAGAGACCCAGTACTTC. Protein: CASSLGGGGPETQYF. The variable domain in full, completed from reference TRBV5-4 and TRBJ2-5, reads ETGVTQSPTHLIKTRGQQVTLRCSSQSGHNTVSWYQQALGQGPQFIFQYYREEENGRGNFPPRFSGLQFPNYSSELNVNALELDDSALYLCASSLGGGGPETQYFGPGTRLLVL.

This clone has only one observation. The rearrangement joins TRBV5-1 to TRBJ2-1; 9 nucleotides match TRBD2. V was clipped by 4 bases and J by 10 bases; unmatched bases: 9. The CDR3 sequence is 14 residues long. In germline, CDR1 is SGHRS, CDR2 YFSETQ. The CDR3 reads CASSPGLADSEQFF. The DNA for the CDR3 is TGCGCCAGCAGCCCGGGACTAGCAGATAGCGAGCAGTTCTTC.

This CDR3 reads CASNAGQGVDIQYF. In DNA form, the CDR3 reads TGTGCCAGCAATGCGGGACAGGGAGTTGACATTCAGTACTTC. J is TRBJ2-4 and V is TRBV2; TRBD1 aligns across 9 bases. V lost 7 bases and J lost 8; bases outside the gene matches: 9. Per germline, CDR1 SNHLY and CDR2 FYNNEI. The CDR3 consists of 14 residues.

This clone has a single count. The chain combines TRBV27 with TRBJ2-1, with 7 bases identical to TRBD1. CDR3 length equals 12 residues. V shed 6 bases, J shed 12 bases, and the junction held 8 bases outside the gene matches. Germline V gives CDR1 MNHEY, CDR2 SMNVEV (reference sequence). CDR3 DNA sequence: TGTGCCAGCAGCCGGTCACAGGGGTGGCAGTTCTTC. Residues: CASSRSQGWQFF.